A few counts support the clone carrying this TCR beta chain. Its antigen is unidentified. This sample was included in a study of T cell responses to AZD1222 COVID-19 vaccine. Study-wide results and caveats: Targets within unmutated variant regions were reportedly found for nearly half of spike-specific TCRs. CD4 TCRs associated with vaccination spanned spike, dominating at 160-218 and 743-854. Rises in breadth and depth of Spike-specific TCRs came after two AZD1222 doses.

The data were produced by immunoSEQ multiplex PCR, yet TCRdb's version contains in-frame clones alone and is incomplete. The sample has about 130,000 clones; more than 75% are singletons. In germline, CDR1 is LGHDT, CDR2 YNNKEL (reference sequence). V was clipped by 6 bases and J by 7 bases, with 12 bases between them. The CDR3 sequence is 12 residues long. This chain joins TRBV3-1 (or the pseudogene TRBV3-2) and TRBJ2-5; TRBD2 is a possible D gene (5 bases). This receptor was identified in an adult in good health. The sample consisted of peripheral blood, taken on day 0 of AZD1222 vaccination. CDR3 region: CASRAVRGTQYF. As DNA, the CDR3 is TGTGCCAGCAGAGCGGTCCGGGGGACCCAGTACTTC.